This TCR beta chain came from a study of cytomegalovirus exposure and HLA in healthy donors. Vbeta (60) and Jbeta (13) primers were used in the PCR. TCRdb's table, derived via immunoSEQ multiplex PCR, lists solely in-frame clones and lacks some. The table records tens of thousands of clones, roughly four fifths of them present only once. V lost 0 bases to trimming and J lost 8 bases; unmatched junction nucleotides: 7. From germline, CDR1 is SGHRS and CDR2 YFSETQ. The CDR3 totals 16 residues. This chain links TRBV5-1 with TRBJ1-6; 8 bases align to TRBD1. Sequenced sample: PBMCs. The sequence derives from a man between 25 and 39 years old in good health and CMV-seronegative. CDR3 loop: CASSLVGTGYDSPLHF. The CDR3 DNA reads TGCGCCAGCAGCTTGGTTGGGACAGGATACGATTCACCCCTCCACTTT.